The entry below describes one T cell receptor (beta chain). The sample is drawn from a study of blood T cell repertoires in COVID-19. The CDR3 length is 17 residues. From germline, CDR1 is LGHNA and CDR2 YNFKEQ. Germline trimming cut 0 bases from V and 2 bases from J; bases unmatched to any gene: 8. Profiling relied on immunoSEQ multiplex PCR, and the TCRdb table lists in-frame clones only, not all of them. The profile shows about 64,000 clones, approximately 80% of them singletons. The chain is built from TRBV4-2 and TRBJ2-7; 9 nucleotides match TRBD2. This TCR came from a human donor in a cohort sampled during active COVID-19. The sample consisted of peripheral blood. The CDR3 sequence is CASSQEVRLAGAYEQYF. CDR3 DNA: TGTGCCAGCAGCCAAGAGGTCCGATTAGCGGGAGCCTACGAGCAGTACTTC.